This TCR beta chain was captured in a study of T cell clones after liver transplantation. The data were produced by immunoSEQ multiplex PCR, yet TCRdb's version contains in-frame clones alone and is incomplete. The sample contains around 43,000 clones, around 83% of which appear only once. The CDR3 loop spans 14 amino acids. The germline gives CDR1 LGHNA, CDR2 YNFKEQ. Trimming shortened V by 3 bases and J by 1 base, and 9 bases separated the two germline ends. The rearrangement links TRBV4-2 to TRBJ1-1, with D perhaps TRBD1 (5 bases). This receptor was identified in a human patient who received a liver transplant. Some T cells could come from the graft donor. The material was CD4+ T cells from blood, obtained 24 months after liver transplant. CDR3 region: CASSQRTGNTEAFF. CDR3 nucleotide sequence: TGTGCCAGCAGCCAGAGAACAGGGAACACTGAAGCTTTCTTT.